This TCR beta chain was found in a study of regulatory T cells in long-lasting Graves disease. Study-level findings and limits: Patients with persistent disease shared 2,741 public clonotypes, outpacing the roughly 970 shared by new patients. Among samples with persistent disease, TRBV28, TRBJ1-2 and TRBJ2-5 were favored.

The ends were cut back, 5 bases at V and 0 bases at J, with 17 bases in the middle. Germline lookup yields CDR1 SGHDT and CDR2 YYEEEE. This CDR3 region has 16 residues. Time point reported: newly diagnosed GD, antithyroid drugs for less than 3 months. Scientists built the TCR library using RNA that was extracted from PBMCs. A word on this clonotype: Its target is not known.

CDR3-region Arm-PCR and iRepertoire HTBI primers produced the TCR beta libraries. TCRdb independently ran MiXCR on the multiplex PCR reads; one entry per CDR3 protein. The profile shows 510,000 or so distinct CDR3 sequences, about 12% of them singletons. The sample was also linked to a second study, of T cells in Graves' hyperthyroidism and ophthalmopathy.

Sequences were derived from peripheral blood mononuclear cells (PBMCs), sampled at new diagnosis, from a patient treated with antithyroid drugs. The V call is TRBV5-6, the J call TRBJ1-1; tentatively, D is TRBD1 (5 bases). This sequence originates from a woman in her twenties or thirties with Graves disease. The CDR3 here is CASRFTGDSLNTEAFF. The CDR3 nucleotides read TGTGCCAGCAGATTTACCGGAGACAGCCTGAACACTGAAGCTTTCTTT.